The T cell receptor (beta chain) under discussion was sequenced for a study of technical replicates of blood from a few donors. V trimming: 2 bases; J trimming: 4 bases; junction bases outside the gene matches: 7. The CDR3 extends over 15 amino acids. Germline CDR1 reads GTSNPN; CDR2 reads SVGIG (reference sequence). Method: immunoSEQ multiplex PCR; TCRdb's copy keeps in-frame clones and lacks some. The sample lists tens of thousands of clones, more than 85% occurring once. Sequencing used T cells isolated from PBMCs. V and J are TRBV30 and TRBJ2-1; 8 positions agree with TRBD2. This TCR was recovered from a human donor in good health. In DNA, the CDR3 is TGTGCCTGGAGTTTAGGACTAGCCGATTACAATGAGCAGTTCTTC. This codes for CAWSLGLADYNEQFF.